This entry is about one TCR beta chain. No antigen is known for it. These data come from a study of cytomegalovirus exposure and HLA in healthy donors. Study in general: Inside one of the first data releases sat about 85 million unique TCRs taken from HLA-typed donors. Points from the study as a whole: Cytomegalovirus-associated TCR beta chains were listed, numbering roughly 150.

It was with 60 Vbeta and 13 Jbeta primers that the PCR ran. Profiling relied on immunoSEQ multiplex PCR, and the TCRdb table lists in-frame clones only, not all of them. This sample has some 190,000 clones, with roughly 82% found just once. Germline CDR1 is MNHNS and CDR2 is SASEGT. V lost 8 bases to trimming and J lost 4 bases, with 10 bases between them. The CDR3 totals 12 residues. The sample taken for sequencing was PBMCs. This TCR was sampled from a man aged 35-49 years in good health and CMV-seronegative. The chain combines TRBV6-1 with TRBJ2-3; D is perhaps TRBD1 (5 bases). The CDR3 DNA reads as TGTGCCAGCCTAGGGGCCGCAGATACGCAGTATTTT. This encodes CASLGAADTQYF.